This section outlines one TCR beta chain sequence together with its context. Lesional scalp punch biopsies and peripheral blood were collected from alopecia areata patients. This entry comes from a study of CD8+ T cells in alopecia areata. The CDR3 extends over 15 amino acids. Germline CDR1 SEHNR, CDR2 FQNEAQ (reference sequence). V shed 5 bases and J 1 base; nucleotides not matched to a gene: 7. Extracted RNA was reverse transcribed into cDNA, the sequencing template. The protocol was immunoSEQ multiplex PCR, while the TCRdb copy is restricted to in-frame clones and leaves out a portion. Of 9,000 to 15,000 clones listed, 61% are singletons.

The rearrangement joins TRBV7-9 to TRBJ1-1; 7 bases fit TRBD1. Sequencing was carried out using skin. The TCR sequence derives from a human donor with alopecia areata. The CDR3 nucleotides are TGTGCCAGCAGCGGTACCGGGACAGCGAACACTGAAGCTTTCTTT. This gives the protein CASSGTGTANTEAFF.